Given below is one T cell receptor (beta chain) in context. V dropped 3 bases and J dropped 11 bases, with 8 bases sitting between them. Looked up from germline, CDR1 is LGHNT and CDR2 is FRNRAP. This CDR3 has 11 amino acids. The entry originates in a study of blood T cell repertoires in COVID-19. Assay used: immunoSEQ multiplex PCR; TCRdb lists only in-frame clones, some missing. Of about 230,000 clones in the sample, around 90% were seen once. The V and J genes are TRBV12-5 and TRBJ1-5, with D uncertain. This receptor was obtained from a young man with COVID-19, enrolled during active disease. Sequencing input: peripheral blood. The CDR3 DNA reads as TGTGCTAGTGGTTTAACTGAGTCCCAGCATTTT. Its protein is CASGLTESQHF. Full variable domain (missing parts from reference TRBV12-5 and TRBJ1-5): DARVTQTPRHKVTEMGQEVTMRCQPILGHNTVFWYRQTMMQGLELLAYFRNRAPLDDSGMPKDRFSAEMPDATLATLKIQPSEPRDSAVYFCASGLTESQHFGDGTRLSIL.